This T cell receptor beta chain was captured in a study of shared clonotypes between healthy human individuals. It was around 180 ng DNA, about 30,000 T cell genomes, that sorted-subset replicate PCRs used. The table came from immunoSEQ multiplex PCR; TCRdb's copy has only in-frame clones and leaves some out. The data hold 1.5 million to 2.5 million clones, with about 95% observed a single time. This CDR3 has 16 residues. CDR1 is LNHDA, CDR2 SQIVND, per germline (reference sequence). The J segment lost 3 bases and the V segment lost 3 bases, leaving 8 bases of the junction unmatched. Naive CD8 populations comprised CD45RO-negative cells positively selected for CCR7, excluding terminally differentiated effector memory CD45RA+ cells.

This chain uses TRBV19 with TRBJ2-1; the match to TRBD1 covers 7 bases. Sequencing was performed on naive CD8+ T cells sorted from blood. The sequence came from a man between 18 and 35 years old in good health. The chain's CDR3 is CASSIEGRGNYNEQFF. CDR3 nucleotide sequence: TGTGCCAGTAGTATTGAGGGCAGGGGGAACTACAATGAGCAGTTCTTC.